Below are 14 T cell receptor beta chains sequenced from a single sample in a study of breast tumors, draining lymph nodes, adjacent tissues. Breast cancer patients provided tissue from their axillary draining lymph nodes. From the multiplex PCR reads, TCRdb called clonotypes with MiXCR, one entry per CDR3 protein. The sample carries around 130,000 distinct CDR3 sequences, about 20% recorded once. The sequenced material came from axillary lymph node tissue. These receptors came from a female donor with breast cancer. Some clones in this sample may be carry-over from other donors' samples.

A word on this clonotype: Just one base apart from a much larger clone, this may be a read error. J is TRBJ2-3 and V is TRBV9; tentative D call: TRBD1 (5 bases). The J call may be mistaken, given a closer DNA end match to TRBJ1-5. This CDR3 is built from 17 residues. From germline, CDR1 is SGDLS and CDR2 YYNGEE. CDR3 sequence: CASSVGGGRAIPVTQHF. CDR3 DNA sequence: TGTGCCAGCAGCGTAGGGGGCGGGAGGGCCATTCCAGTTACGCAGCATTTT.

This clonotype was detected ten times or more. The chain couples TRBV5-1 to TRBJ2-3; the D gene is possibly TRBD1 (6 bases). Per germline, CDR1 SGHRS and CDR2 YFSETQ. The ends were cut back, 3 bases at V and 4 bases at J, with 12 bases in the middle. CDR3 length: 14 amino acids. The CDR3 DNA follows: TGCGCCAGCAGCTCGGACAGTTTTTCAGATACGCAGTATTTT. Encoded protein: CASSSDSFSDTQYF.

This clonotype was seen ten or more times. This rearrangement joins TRBV20-1 to TRBJ2-7; weak D call: TRBD1 (6 bases). The germline CDR1 and CDR2 sequences are DFQATT and SNEGSKA (reference sequence). This CDR3 is 13 amino acids long. The V end was cut by 2 bases, the J end by 0 bases, with 8 bases between. CDR3 sequence reads: CSARWTDSYEQYF. CDR3 bases: TGCAGTGCTAGATGGACAGACTCCTACGAGCAGTACTTC.

This clonotype was observed a few times. The V and J genes are TRBV28 and TRBJ2-5; the match to TRBD2 covers 8 bases. The germline V gene encodes CDR1 MDHEN and CDR2 SYDVKM. This CDR3 is 16 amino acids long. The trim removed 4 bases at V and 5 bases at J, leaving 12 bases unmatched. CDR3 nucleotide sequence: TGTGCCAGCAGTTCTCCGGCGGGGGGCGCTGGGGAGACCCAGTACTTC. This gives the protein CASSSPAGGAGETQYF.

This clonotype was counted at least ten times. CDR3 sequence reads: CASSLAASGNYEQYF. CDR3 coding DNA: TGTGCCAGCAGTTTGGCGGCTAGCGGTAACTACGAGCAGTACTTC. This chain joins TRBV27 and TRBJ2-7; TRBD2 matches 7 bases. The CDR3 totals 15 residues. V lost 3 bases to trimming and J lost 3 bases; unmatched junction nucleotides: 8. Germline V CDR1 and CDR2: MNHEY, SMNVEV (reference sequence).

Comments on this clonotype: A much larger clone lies a single base off, so this may be a read error. The rearrangement uses TRBV12-3 or TRBV12-4 and TRBJ2-2; 8 bases align to TRBD2. Losses at the gene ends were 4 bases for V and 7 bases for J; bases not matched to a gene: 5. The CDR3 is 14 amino acids. CDR3 protein: CASSSALAGGELFF. DNA of the CDR3: TGTGCCAGCAGTTCAGCGCTAGCGGGCGGGGAGCTGTTTTTT.

This clonotype was seen at least ten times. This rearrangement joins TRBV7-9 to TRBJ2-6; no reliable D call. The germline V gene encodes CDR1 SEHNR and CDR2 FQNEAQ (reference sequence). Between the trimmed V and J ends, which lost 1 base and 0 bases, there was a span of 7 bases. This CDR3 contains 16 residues. The CDR3 is CASSLGFLSGANVLTF. The DNA for the CDR3 is TGTGCCAGCAGCTTAGGTTTCCTCTCTGGGGCCAACGTCCTGACTTTC.

This clonotype was found many times. The V and J genes are TRBV19 and TRBJ2-7; 10 positions agree with TRBD1. Germline lookup yields CDR1 LNHDA and CDR2 SQIVND (reference sequence). The CDR3 is 13 amino acids. The junction had 11 bases not matched to a gene; V was cut back by 11 bases and J by 7 bases. CDR3 DNA: TGTGCCGTTGGGACAGGGGATGATCGGGAGCAGTACTTC. This sequence encodes CAVGTGDDREQYF.

Ten or more counts support this clonotype. The V gene is TRBV27, the J gene TRBJ2-7; 9 nucleotides line up with TRBD1. V shed 3 bases and J 3 bases; nucleotides not matched to a gene: 3. The CDR3 is 14 residues long. CDR1 MNHEY and CDR2 SMNVEV come from the germline V gene (reference sequence). CDR3 residues: CASSFRGQGYEQYF. The CDR3 coding sequence is TGTGCCAGCAGTTTCCGGGGACAGGGCTACGAGCAGTACTTC.

At least ten counts were recorded for this clonotype. The chain recombines TRBV6-1 with TRBJ1-6, with D uncertain. The length of the CDR3 is 15 residues. The V gene's germline CDR1 is MNHNS and CDR2 SASEGT. V was pared by 1 base and J by 5 bases, with 9 bases between. In DNA, the CDR3 is TGTGCCAGCAGTGAAGTGCCAATTAATAATTCACCCCTCCACTTT. This codes for CASSEVPINNSPLHF.

This clonotype has only a few counts. DNA for the CDR3: TGTGCCAGCAGTGCAGCGGGGTCCTACAATGAGCAGTTCTTC. Translation gives CASSAAGSYNEQFF. The chain carries TRBV6-4 and TRBJ2-1, with 7 bases identical to TRBD2. Germline trimming cut 4 bases from V and 1 base from J; bases unmatched to any gene: 1. Germline V gene lookup returns CDR1 MRHNA and CDR2 SNTAGT. The length of the CDR3 is 14 residues.

This clonotype occurred many times. This sequence joins TRBV9 and TRBJ2-7; unclear D gene. Germline lookup yields CDR1 SGDLS and CDR2 YYNGEE. Trimming removed 3 bases at V and 5 bases at J, with 15 bases between. This CDR3 is built from 14 residues. In nucleotides, the CDR3 is TGTGCCAGCAGCGCTACAGCCCGAGAGGACGAGCAGTACTTC. Translated, it gives CASSATAREDEQYF.

V and J are TRBV7-3 and TRBJ1-1; 9 bases align to TRBD1. The CDR3 runs to 14 residues. J gave up 6 bases and V 5 bases, and 7 bases lay outside the gene matches. Germline V gene lookup returns CDR1 SGHTA and CDR2 FQGTGA. CDR3 nucleotides: TGTGCCAGCAGCCCAATACAGGGGGCCGCTGAAGCTTTCTTT. It specifies CASSPIQGAAEAFF.

This clonotype was seen repeatedly, ten times or more. The chain carries TRBV27 and TRBJ2-3, with TRBD2 as a possible D gene (6 bases). CDR1 and CDR2 from the germline V gene are MNHEY and SMNVEV (reference sequence). This CDR3 has 14 amino acids. Trimming stripped 6 bases from V and 6 bases from J, with 16 bases between. The CDR3, as DNA: TGTGCCAGCAGACCGACATTCGGGAGCGATACGCAGTATTTT. It is translated as CASRPTFGSDTQYF.